This TCR beta chain was found in a study of blood T cell repertoires in COVID-19. Overall study: PBMCs, B-cell-depleted T cells, or T cells provided the cDNA or gDNA that made up the material.

This clone was seen a handful of times. The germline V gene has CDR1 MNHNY and CDR2 SVGAGI (reference sequence). The V gene lost 6 bases and the J gene lost 8 bases, with 19 bases spanning the gap. The CDR3 sequence is 14 residues long. In the original workflow: The assay estimated nucleated cells by amplifying reference gene primers. The table came from immunoSEQ multiplex PCR; TCRdb's copy has only in-frame clones and leaves some out. V and J calls plus clone size are reproduced from that table; the DNA served to infer D and trimming. The table records around 150,000 clones, 81% of them present only once.

Sequenced input: peripheral blood. The rearrangement uses TRBV6-6 and TRBJ1-2, with D possibly matching TRBD1 (6 bases). The sequence came from a woman aged 55 to 70 with active or convalescent COVID-19. The CDR3 protein is CASSPVGGAGGYTF. CDR3 nucleotide sequence: TGTGCCAGCAGCCCCGTCGGGGGGGCGGGCGGCTACACCTTC.